The 13 T cell receptor beta chains below all came from one sample that was sequenced in a study of T cell clonotyping in hematopoietic cell transplantation. Time point defined: recipient sample about 28 days before transplant, after cytoreduction. Method: immunoSEQ multiplex PCR; TCRdb's copy keeps in-frame clones and lacks some. The repertoire consists of approximately 30,000 clones, with roughly 84% occurring once and the leading ten covering roughly 1.8%. Sample: peripheral blood mononuclear cells, taken before stem cell transplant. These receptor sequences come from a man aged 35 to 55 with acute myeloid leukemia. Some clones in this sample may be carry-over from other donors' samples.

The chain carries TRBV7-9 and TRBJ2-7; 7 bases line up with TRBD1. In germline, CDR1 is SEHNR, CDR2 FQNEAQ (reference sequence). After removal of 5 bases from V and 3 bases from J, the junction contained 4 bases not matched to a gene. The CDR3 is made up of 13 amino acids. CDR3 DNA: TGTGCCAGCAGCCAGGGACAGCTCTACGAGCAGTACTTC. Translated, it gives CASSQGQLYEQYF.

V is TRBV7-9 and J is TRBJ1-5; D gene ambiguous. This CDR3 contains 15 residues. Trimming took off 0 bases at V and 1 base at J, with 7 bases between the two ends. CDR1 is SEHNR and CDR2 is FQNEAQ in the germline V gene (reference sequence). The CDR3, as DNA: TGTGCCAGCAGCTTAGCCGAGGCCAGCAATCAGCCCCAGCATTTT. Translation gives CASSLAEASNQPQHF. The full variable domain, rest sourced from reference TRBV7-9 and TRBJ1-5, is DTGVSQNPRHKITKRGQNVTFRCDPISEHNRLYWYRQTLGQGPEFLTYFQNEAQLEKSRLLSDRFSAERPKGSFSTLEIQRTEQGDSAMYLCASSLAEASNQPQHFGDGTRLSIL.

This clone was counted a few times. The gene calls are TRBV6-6 and TRBJ1-1; D is perhaps TRBD1 (5 bases). The germline gives CDR1 MNHNY, CDR2 SVGAGI (reference sequence). The CDR3 extends over 14 amino acids. Trimming left V 7 bases short and J 10 bases short, with 22 bases between. CDR3: CASTLEGRTSGAFF. Here the CDR3 DNA reads TGTGCCAGCACCCTAGAGGGGCGTACATCGGGAGCTTTCTTT.

The chain recombines TRBV7-8 with TRBJ1-2; 8 bases line up with TRBD1. Germline CDR1 SGHVS, CDR2 FQNEAQ. V shed 4 bases and J 6 bases; nucleotides not matched to a gene: 7. CDR3 length equals 14 residues. In DNA form, the CDR3 reads TGTGCCAGCAGCTACCGGACAGGGTTCGATGGCTACACCTTC. This codes for CASSYRTGFDGYTF.

V usage is TRBV11-2 and J usage is TRBJ2-7; possible D gene TRBD2, 5 bases. Deletions cut 1 base from V and 3 bases from J, with 16 bases between. This CDR3 comprises 16 residues. Germline V gene sequence: CDR1 SGHAT, CDR2 FQNNGV. The CDR3 loop reads CASSLGGPGKGYEQYF. In DNA form, the CDR3 reads TGTGCCAGCAGCTTAGGAGGGCCAGGAAAGGGCTACGAGCAGTACTTC.

There are a few counts of this clone. The chain combines TRBV27 with TRBJ2-1; D not certain. The germline CDR1 and CDR2 sequences are MNHEY and SMNVEV (reference sequence). The CDR3 extends over 13 amino acids. V was shortened by 3 bases and J by 5 bases, with 8 bases between the two germline ends. The CDR3 reads CASSFVVDNEQFF. The CDR3 region has the DNA TGTGCCAGCAGTTTTGTAGTCGACAATGAGCAGTTCTTC.

The chain couples TRBV10-2 to TRBJ2-3, with a tentative D call TRBD2 (6 bases). Germline values: CDR1 WSHSY, CDR2 SAAADI. The CDR3 is 13 residues long. The V end was cut by 6 bases, the J end by 4 bases, with 11 bases between. The CDR3 DNA sequence: TGCGCCAGCAGGGGCGGGATTGCAGATACGCAGTATTTT. Its translation is CASRGGIADTQYF.

This chain uses TRBV7-2 with TRBJ2-3; 10 positions agree with TRBD2. Germline CDR1 is SGHTA and CDR2 is FQGNSA. There are 16 residues in the CDR3. After removal of 5 bases from V and 4 bases from J, the junction contained 9 bases not matched to a gene. The chain's CDR3 is CASSPRVAGGADTQYF. The CDR3 DNA sequence: TGTGCCAGCAGCCCTAGGGTAGCGGGAGGTGCAGATACGCAGTATTTT.

The rearrangement links TRBV11-2 to TRBJ2-3, with D possibly matching TRBD2 (7 bases). Trimming shortened V by 3 bases and J by 4 bases, and 20 bases separated the two germline ends. The V gene's germline CDR1 is SGHAT and CDR2 FQNNGV. This CDR3 region has 17 residues. This CDR3 is CASSFKGGGVVADTQYF. For the CDR3, the DNA is TGTGCCAGCAGCTTTAAAGGGGGGGGCGTTGTCGCAGATACGCAGTATTTT.

V is TRBV6-6 and J is TRBJ2-1; TRBD1 matches 8 bases. The CDR3 runs 16 residues. With 6 bases clipped from V and 6 bases from J, the junction kept 13 bases outside the gene matches. The germline gives CDR1 MNHNY, CDR2 SVGAGI (reference sequence). The CDR3 spells CASRPPGTGGRNEQFF. Written as DNA, the CDR3 is TGTGCCAGCAGGCCCCCCGGGACAGGAGGTCGCAATGAGCAGTTCTTC.

The chain recombines TRBV5-8 with TRBJ2-7; D gene uncertain. The V end lost 1 base, the J end lost 0 bases, and 5 bases lay between the germline ends. The CDR3 has 13 amino acids. CDR1 SGHTS and CDR2 YDEGEE come from the germline V gene. The CDR3 loop is CASSLLSSYEQYF. As DNA, the CDR3 is TGTGCCAGCAGCTTGCTGAGCTCCTACGAGCAGTACTTC.

The CDR3 nucleotides read TGTGCCAGCAGTTCCCTTAACGGTTTAGAGCAGTACTTC. Translated: CASSSLNGLEQYF. The V and J genes are TRBV6-6 and TRBJ2-7; D gene unclear. Trimming pared 4 bases from V and 7 bases from J, leaving 14 bases between. This CDR3 comprises 13 residues. The germline V gene encodes CDR1 MNHNY and CDR2 SVGAGI (reference sequence).

V is TRBV5-1 and J is TRBJ2-1; D perhaps matches TRBD1 (5 bases). Germline CDR1 is SGHRS and CDR2 is YFSETQ. Between the trimmed V and J ends, which lost 2 bases and 6 bases, there was a span of 18 bases. The CDR3 runs 16 residues. The CDR3 sequence is CASSFGAGSVGNEQFF. For the CDR3, the DNA is TGCGCCAGCAGCTTTGGGGCAGGGTCCGTGGGCAATGAGCAGTTCTTC.